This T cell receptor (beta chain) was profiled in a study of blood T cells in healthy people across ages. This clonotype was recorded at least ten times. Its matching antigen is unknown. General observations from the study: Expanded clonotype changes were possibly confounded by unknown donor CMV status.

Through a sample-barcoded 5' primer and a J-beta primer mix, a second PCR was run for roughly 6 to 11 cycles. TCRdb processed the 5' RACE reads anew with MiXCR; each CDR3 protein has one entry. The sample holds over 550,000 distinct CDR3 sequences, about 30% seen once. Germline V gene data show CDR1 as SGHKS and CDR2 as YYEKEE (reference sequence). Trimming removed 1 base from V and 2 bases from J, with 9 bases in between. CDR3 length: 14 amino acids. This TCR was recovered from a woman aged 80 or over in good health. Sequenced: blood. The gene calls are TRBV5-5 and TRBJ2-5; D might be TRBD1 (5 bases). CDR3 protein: CASSLNRFQETQYF. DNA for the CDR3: TGTGCCAGCAGCTTGAACAGGTTTCAAGAGACCCAGTACTTC.